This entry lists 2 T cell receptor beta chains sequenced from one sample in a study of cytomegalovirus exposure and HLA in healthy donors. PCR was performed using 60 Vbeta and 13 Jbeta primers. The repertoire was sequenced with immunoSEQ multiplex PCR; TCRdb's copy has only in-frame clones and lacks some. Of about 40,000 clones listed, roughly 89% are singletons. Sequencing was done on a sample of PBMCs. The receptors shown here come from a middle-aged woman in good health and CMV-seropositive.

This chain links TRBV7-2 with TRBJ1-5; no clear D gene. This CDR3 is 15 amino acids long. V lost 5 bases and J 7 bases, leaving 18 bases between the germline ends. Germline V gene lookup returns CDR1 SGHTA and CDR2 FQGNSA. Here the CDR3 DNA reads TGTGCCAGCAGCCCCCAGATGGGAGGGATCCAGCCCCAGCATTTT. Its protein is CASSPQMGGIQPQHF.

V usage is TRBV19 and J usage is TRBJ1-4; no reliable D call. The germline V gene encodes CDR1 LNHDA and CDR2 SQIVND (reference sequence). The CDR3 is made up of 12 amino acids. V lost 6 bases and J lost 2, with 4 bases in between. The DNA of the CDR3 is TGTGCCAGTAGACAGACTAATGAAAAACTGTTTTTT. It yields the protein CASRQTNEKLFF.